This TCR beta chain is from a study of T-cell memory formation after mild COVID-19. Study details: In these data, TCR clusters were largely donor specific. General observations from the study: Still unconfirmed is whether the second-wave clones peaking on day 37 recognized SARS-CoV-2.

This clonotype was recorded a few times. Its antigen is not known. The CDR3 runs 12 residues. Germline CDR1 reads SEHNR; CDR2 reads FQNEAQ (reference sequence). Trimming cost V 3 bases and J 10 bases, with 9 bases left between them. TCRdb fed the 5' RACE reads into MiXCR, producing one record per CDR3 protein. The data contain around 300,000 distinct CDR3 sequences, under 15% of them singletons. This receptor was identified in a man between 18 and 29 years old who had mild COVID-19 (a few samples of this study predate the infection). Cell type and time point are not known. Specimen: PBMCs or a T cell subset sorted from them (not recorded which). This chain uses TRBV7-9 with TRBJ2-2; D uncertain. The CDR3: CASSFLTEELFF. CDR3 bases: TGTGCCAGCAGCTTTCTTACGGAGGAGCTGTTTTTT.